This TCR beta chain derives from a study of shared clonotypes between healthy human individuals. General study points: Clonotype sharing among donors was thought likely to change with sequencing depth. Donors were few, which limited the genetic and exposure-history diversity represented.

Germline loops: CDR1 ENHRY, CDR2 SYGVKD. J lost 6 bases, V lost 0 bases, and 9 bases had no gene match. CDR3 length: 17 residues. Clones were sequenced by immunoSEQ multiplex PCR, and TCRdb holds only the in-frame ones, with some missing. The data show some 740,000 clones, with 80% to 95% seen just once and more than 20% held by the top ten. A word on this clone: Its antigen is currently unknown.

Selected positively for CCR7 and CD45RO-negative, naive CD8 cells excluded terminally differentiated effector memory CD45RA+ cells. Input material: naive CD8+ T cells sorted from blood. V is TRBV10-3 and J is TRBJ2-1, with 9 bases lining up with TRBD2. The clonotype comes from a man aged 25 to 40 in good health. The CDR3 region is CAISESTGLAGLNEQFF. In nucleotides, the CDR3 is TGTGCCATCAGTGAGTCGACGGGTCTAGCGGGACTCAATGAGCAGTTCTTC.